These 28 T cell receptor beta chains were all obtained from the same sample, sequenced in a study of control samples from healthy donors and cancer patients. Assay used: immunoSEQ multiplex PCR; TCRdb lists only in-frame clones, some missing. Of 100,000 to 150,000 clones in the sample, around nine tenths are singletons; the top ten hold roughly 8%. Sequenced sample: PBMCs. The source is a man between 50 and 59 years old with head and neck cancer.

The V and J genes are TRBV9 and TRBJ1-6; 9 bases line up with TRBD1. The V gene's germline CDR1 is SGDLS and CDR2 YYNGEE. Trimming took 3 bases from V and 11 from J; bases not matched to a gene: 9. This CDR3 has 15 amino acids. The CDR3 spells CASSDEGQGRTPLHF. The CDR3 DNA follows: TGTGCCAGCAGCGACGAAGGACAGGGGCGGACACCCCTCCACTTT.

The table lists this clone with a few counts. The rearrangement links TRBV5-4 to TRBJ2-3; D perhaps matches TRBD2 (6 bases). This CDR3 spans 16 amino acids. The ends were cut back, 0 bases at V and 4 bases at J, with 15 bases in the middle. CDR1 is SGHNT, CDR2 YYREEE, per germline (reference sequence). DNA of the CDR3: TGTGCCAGCAGCTTGGCCGGGGGATGGGTGGCAGATACGCAGTATTTT. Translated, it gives CASSLAGGWVADTQYF.

The CDR3 region has the DNA TGTGCCAGCAGCTTAGTTTTCGGGCTAGCGGAAGGCACCGGGGAGCTGTTTTTT. Translated: CASSLVFGLAEGTGELFF. The chain uses TRBV13 and TRBJ2-2; the match to TRBD2 covers 7 bases. From germline, CDR1 is PRHDT and CDR2 FYEKMQ (reference sequence). The V and J ends lost 1 base and 4 bases, in that order; junction bases with no gene match: 12. CDR3 length: 18 amino acids. Using reference TRBV13 and TRBJ2-2 for the parts outside the CDR3, the full variable domain is AAGVIQSPRHLIKEKRETATLKCYPIPRHDTVYWYQQGPGQDPQFLISFYEKMQSDKGSIPDRFSAQQFSDYHSELNMSSLELGDSALYFCASSLVFGLAEGTGELFFGEGSRLTVL.

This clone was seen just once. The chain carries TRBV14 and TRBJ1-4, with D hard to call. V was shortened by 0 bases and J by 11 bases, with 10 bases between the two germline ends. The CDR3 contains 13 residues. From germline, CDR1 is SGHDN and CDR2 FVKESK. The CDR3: CASSQEGRQKLFF. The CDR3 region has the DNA TGTGCCAGCAGCCAAGAAGGAAGGCAGAAACTGTTTTTT.

CDR3 DNA: TGTGCCAGCAGCTTAGGGGCGGGGGCCAGGTCAGATACGCAGTATTTT. Translated, it gives CASSLGAGARSDTQYF. The chain has TRBV7-8 and TRBJ2-3, with a tentative D call TRBD2 (7 bases). Germline V CDR1 and CDR2: SGHVS, FQNEAQ. CDR3 size: 16 residues. Trimming shortened V by 1 base and J by 4 bases, and 15 bases separated the two germline ends.

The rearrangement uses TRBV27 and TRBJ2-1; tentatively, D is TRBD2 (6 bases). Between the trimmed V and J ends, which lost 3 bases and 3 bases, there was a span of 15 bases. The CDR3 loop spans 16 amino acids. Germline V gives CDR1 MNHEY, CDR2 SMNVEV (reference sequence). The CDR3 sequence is CASSLGTFNIYNEQFF. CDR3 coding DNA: TGTGCCAGCAGTTTGGGGACTTTCAATATCTACAATGAGCAGTTCTTC.

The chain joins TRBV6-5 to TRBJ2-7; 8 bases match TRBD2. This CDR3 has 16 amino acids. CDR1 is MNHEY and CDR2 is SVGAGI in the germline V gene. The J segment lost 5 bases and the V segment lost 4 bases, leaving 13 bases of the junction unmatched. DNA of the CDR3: TGTGCCAGCAGTTCCCAGGGTAGCGGGATGTTCCACGAGCAGTACTTC. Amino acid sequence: CASSSQGSGMFHEQYF.

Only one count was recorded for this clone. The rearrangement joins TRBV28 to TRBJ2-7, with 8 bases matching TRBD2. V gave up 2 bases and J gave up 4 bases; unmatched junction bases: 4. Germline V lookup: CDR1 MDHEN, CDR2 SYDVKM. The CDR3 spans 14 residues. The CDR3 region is CASSLDGRVYEQYF. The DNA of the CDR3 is TGTGCCAGCAGTTTAGACGGGAGGGTATACGAGCAGTACTTC.

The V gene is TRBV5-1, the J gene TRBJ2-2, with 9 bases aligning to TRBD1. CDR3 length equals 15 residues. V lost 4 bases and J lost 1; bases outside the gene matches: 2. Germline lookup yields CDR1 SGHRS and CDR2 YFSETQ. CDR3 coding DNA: TGCGCCAGCAGCAGGGGACAGGGGAACACCGGGGAGCTGTTTTTT. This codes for CASSRGQGNTGELFF.

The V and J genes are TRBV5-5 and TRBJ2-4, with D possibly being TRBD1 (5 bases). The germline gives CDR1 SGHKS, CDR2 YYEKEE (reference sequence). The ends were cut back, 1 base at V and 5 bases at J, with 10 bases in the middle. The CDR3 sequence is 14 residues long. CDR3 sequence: CASSLRGDENIQYF. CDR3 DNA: TGTGCCAGCAGCTTGAGGGGTGACGAAAACATTCAGTACTTC.

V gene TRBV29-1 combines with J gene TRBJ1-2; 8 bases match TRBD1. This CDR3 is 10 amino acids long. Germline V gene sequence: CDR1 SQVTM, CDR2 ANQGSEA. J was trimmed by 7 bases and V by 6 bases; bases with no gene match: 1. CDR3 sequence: CSVTGAGYTF. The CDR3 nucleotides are TGCAGCGTGACAGGGGCTGGCTACACCTTC.

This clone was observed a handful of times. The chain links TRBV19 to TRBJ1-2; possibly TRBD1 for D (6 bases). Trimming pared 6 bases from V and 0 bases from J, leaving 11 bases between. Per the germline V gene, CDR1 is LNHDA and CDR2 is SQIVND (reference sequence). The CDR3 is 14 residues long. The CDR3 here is CASRTTGANYGYTF. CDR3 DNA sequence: TGTGCCAGTAGGACGACAGGAGCTAACTATGGCTACACCTTC.

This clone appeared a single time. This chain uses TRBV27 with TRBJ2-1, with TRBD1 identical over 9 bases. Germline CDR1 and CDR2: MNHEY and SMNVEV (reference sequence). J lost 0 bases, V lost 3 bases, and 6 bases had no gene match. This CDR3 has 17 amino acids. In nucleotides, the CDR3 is TGTGCCAGCAGTTTGGGACAGGGAGGCAGCTCCTACAATGAGCAGTTCTTC. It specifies CASSLGQGGSSYNEQFF.

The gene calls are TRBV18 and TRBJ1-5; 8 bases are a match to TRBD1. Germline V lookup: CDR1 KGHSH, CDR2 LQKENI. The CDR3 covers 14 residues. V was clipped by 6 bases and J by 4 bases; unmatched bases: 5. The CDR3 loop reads CASSRQGFNQPQHF. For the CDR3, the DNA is TGTGCCAGCTCGCGACAGGGGTTTAATCAGCCCCAGCATTTT. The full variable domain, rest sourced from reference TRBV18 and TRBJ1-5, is NAGVMQNPRHLVRRRGQEARLRCSPMKGHSHVYWYRQLPEEGLKFMVYLQKENIIDESGMPKERFSAEFPKEGPSILRIQQVVRGDSAAYFCASSRQGFNQPQHFGDGTRLSIL.

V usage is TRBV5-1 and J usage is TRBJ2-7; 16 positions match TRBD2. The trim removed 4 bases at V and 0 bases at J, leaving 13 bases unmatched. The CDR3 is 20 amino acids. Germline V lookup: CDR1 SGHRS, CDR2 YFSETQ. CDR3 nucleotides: TGCGCCAGCAGCCTCTCAGAGGGACTAGCGGGAGGGCCTGTCTCCTACGAGCAGTACTTC. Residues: CASSLSEGLAGGPVSYEQYF. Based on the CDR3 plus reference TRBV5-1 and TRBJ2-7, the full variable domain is KAGVTQTPRYLIKTRGQQVTLSCSPISGHRSVSWYQQTPGQGLQFLFEYFSETQRNKGNFPGRFSGRQFSNSRSEMNVSTLELGDSALYLCASSLSEGLAGGPVSYEQYFGPGTRLTVT.

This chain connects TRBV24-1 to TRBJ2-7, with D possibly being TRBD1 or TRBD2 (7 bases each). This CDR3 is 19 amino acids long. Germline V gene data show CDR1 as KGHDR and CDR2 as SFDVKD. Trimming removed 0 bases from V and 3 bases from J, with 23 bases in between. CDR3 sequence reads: CATSDLGEGAQTPSYEQYF. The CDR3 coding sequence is TGTGCCACCAGTGATTTGGGGGAGGGGGCGCAAACTCCAAGCTACGAGCAGTACTTC.

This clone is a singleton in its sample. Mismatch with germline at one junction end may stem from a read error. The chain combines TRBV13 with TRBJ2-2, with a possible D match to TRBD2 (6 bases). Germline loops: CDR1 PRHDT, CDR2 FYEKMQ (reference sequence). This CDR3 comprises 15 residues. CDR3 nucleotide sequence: TGTGCCATCCCAAGAGGGACTCGCGCCACCCGGGAGCTGTTTTTT. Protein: CAIPRGTRATRELFF.

The CDR3 sequence is CASSAYGTGVNQPQHF. For the CDR3, the DNA is TGTGCCAGTAGTGCGTACGGGACAGGGGTCAATCAGCCCCAGCATTTT. The chain links TRBV19 to TRBJ1-5, with TRBD1 identical over 10 bases. Germline assignment: CDR1 LNHDA and CDR2 SQIVND (reference sequence). J was trimmed by 3 bases and V by 5 bases; bases with no gene match: 7. The CDR3 has 16 amino acids.

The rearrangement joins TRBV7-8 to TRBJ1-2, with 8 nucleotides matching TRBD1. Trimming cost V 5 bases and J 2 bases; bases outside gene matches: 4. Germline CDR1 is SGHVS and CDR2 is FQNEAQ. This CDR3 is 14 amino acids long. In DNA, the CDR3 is TGTGCCAGCAGCCCGGGACAGGCCAACTATGGCTACACCTTC. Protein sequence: CASSPGQANYGYTF. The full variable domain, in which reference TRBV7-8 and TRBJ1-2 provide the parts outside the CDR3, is GAGVSQSPRYKVAKRGQDVALRCDPISGHVSLFWYQQALGQGPEFLTYFQNEAQLDKSGLPSDRFFAERPEGSVSTLKIQRTQQEDSAVYLCASSPGQANYGYTFGSGTRLTVV.

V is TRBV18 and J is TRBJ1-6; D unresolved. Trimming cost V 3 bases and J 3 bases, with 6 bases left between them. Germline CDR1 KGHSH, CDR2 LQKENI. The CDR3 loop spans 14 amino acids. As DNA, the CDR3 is TGTGCCAGCTCACCCACAAACTATAATTCACCCCTCCACTTT. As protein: CASSPTNYNSPLHF.

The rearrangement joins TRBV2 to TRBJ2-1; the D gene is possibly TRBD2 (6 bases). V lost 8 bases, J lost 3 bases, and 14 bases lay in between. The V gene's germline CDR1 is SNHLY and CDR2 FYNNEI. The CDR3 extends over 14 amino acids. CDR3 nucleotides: TGTGCCAGCGGGGGGACGAGCCTCTACAATGAGCAGTTCTTC. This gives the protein CASGGTSLYNEQFF.

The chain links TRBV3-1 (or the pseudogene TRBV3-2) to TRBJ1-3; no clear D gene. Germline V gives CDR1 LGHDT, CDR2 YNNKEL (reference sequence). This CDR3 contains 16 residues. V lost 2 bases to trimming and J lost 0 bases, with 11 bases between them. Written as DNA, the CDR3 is TGTGCCAGCAGCCAAAGGGATTTTTCCTCTGGAAACACCATATATTTT. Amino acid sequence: CASSQRDFSSGNTIYF.

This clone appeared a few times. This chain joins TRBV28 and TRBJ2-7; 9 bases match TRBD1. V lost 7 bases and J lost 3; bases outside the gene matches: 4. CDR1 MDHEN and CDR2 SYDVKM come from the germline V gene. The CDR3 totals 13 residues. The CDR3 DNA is TGTGCCAGCAAGGGGACAGGGTTCTACGAGCAGTACTTC. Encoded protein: CASKGTGFYEQYF.

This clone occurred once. CDR3 nucleotide sequence: TGTGCCAGCAGCTTCGCGGGGGGCCGCTCCGAGCAGTACTTC. It specifies CASSFAGGRSEQYF. V and J are TRBV7-2 and TRBJ2-7, with 8 nucleotides matching TRBD2. Germline V gene lookup returns CDR1 SGHTA and CDR2 FQGNSA. V shed 3 bases and J 6 bases; nucleotides not matched to a gene: 7. The CDR3 contains 14 residues.

The chain's CDR3 is CASSHPPLAGGEGTEAFF. The CDR3 nucleotides are TGTGCCAGCAGCCACCCACCCTTGGCAGGGGGGGAAGGCACTGAAGCTTTCTTT. The rearrangement joins TRBV3-1 (or the pseudogene TRBV3-2) to TRBJ1-1, with 7 bases identical to TRBD1. Trimming at V came to 3 bases and at J to 4 bases, leaving 17 bases not matched to a gene. Germline CDR1 is LGHDT and CDR2 is YNNKEL (reference sequence). The CDR3 length is 18 residues.

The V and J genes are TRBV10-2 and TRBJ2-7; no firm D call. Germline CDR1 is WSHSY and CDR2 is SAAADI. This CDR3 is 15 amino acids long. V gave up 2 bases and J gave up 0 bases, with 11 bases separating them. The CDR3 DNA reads TGCGCCAGCAGTGAGCCCCGCCTGGTCTCCTACGAGCAGTACTTC. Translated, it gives CASSEPRLVSYEQYF.

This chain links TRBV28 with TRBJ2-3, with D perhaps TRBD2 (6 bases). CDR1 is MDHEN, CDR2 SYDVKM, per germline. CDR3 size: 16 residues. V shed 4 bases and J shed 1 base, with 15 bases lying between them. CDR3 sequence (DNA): TGTGCCAGCAGTTCCTTAGCGGAACCTGGCACAGATACGCAGTATTTT. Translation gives CASSSLAEPGTDTQYF.

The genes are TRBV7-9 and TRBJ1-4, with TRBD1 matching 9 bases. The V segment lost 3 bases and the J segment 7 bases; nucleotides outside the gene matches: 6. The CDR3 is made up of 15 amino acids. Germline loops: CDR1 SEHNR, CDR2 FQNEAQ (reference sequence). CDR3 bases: TGTGCCAGCAGCTTCCCGGGACAGGGTGGTGAAAAACTGTTTTTT. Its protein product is CASSFPGQGGEKLFF.